This T cell receptor (beta chain) was documented in a study of OX40 agonist ivuxolimab in advanced cancers. The overall study: While on treatment, patients had intravenous ivuxolimab at 0.01 to 10 mg/kg every 2 weeks.

Clones were read by immunoSEQ multiplex PCR, and TCRdb kept only the in-frame ones, dropping some. Among 70,000 to 95,000 clones listed, 70% to 90% were seen once. The CDR3 runs to 12 residues. V was cut by 4 bases and J by 7 bases, with 8 bases left in between. CDR1 is GTSNPN, CDR2 SVGIG, per germline (reference sequence). This clone turned up a few times. Sequences were derived from CD4+ or CD8+ T cells sorted from blood, sampled in a trial of the OX40 agonist ivuxolimab. The origin of this receptor is an adult with an advanced solid tumor such as melanoma, head and neck, liver or kidney cancer. The chain couples TRBV30 to TRBJ1-6; D uncertain. This CDR3 reads CAWTGANSPLHF. CDR3 DNA sequence: TGTGCCTGGACGGGAGCGAATTCACCCCTCCACTTT.